The clone carrying this TCR beta chain was observed at least ten times. CDR1 is MGHDK, CDR2 SYGVNS, per germline. The CDR3 is made up of 14 amino acids. The V end was cut by 4 bases, the J end by 4 bases, with 8 bases between. The study extracted total RNA from unfractionated whole blood. This entry belongs to a study of human T cells and chemical hapten exposure. Study-wide context: TCR yields differed between samples (mainly from small differences in pooled library volume).

TCRdb reprocessed the 5' RACE reads with MiXCR, giving one entry per CDR3 protein. The sample has some 150,000 distinct CDR3 sequences; 4.1% are singletons. The sequence was obtained from a female donor in good health. The chain combines TRBV25-1 with TRBJ1-6, with D unresolved. For the CDR3, the DNA is TGTGCCAGCAGTGCCTTAATTTATAATTCACCCCTCCACTTT. It codes for CASSALIYNSPLHF.